These 24 T cell receptor beta chains were all obtained from the same sample, sequenced in a study of lymphopenia after photon versus proton radiotherapy. Sequencing was performed with immunoSEQ multiplex PCR; in TCRdb, only in-frame clones are kept and a portion is missing. The sample lists roughly 16,000 clones; under 90% were seen once. This sample comprised peripheral blood, obtained from a patient treated with proton-based radiotherapy. All receptors derive from a man between 65 and 79 years old with pancreatic cancer.

The gene calls are TRBV30 and TRBJ1-2; no firm D call. This CDR3 has 12 amino acids. The germline CDR1 and CDR2 sequences are GTSNPN and SVGIG (reference sequence). Deletions cut 5 bases from V and 7 bases from J, with 14 bases between. This CDR3 reads CAWGTGSAGYTF. The DNA for the CDR3 is TGTGCCTGGGGTACGGGGAGTGCTGGCTACACCTTC.

Here the CDR3 DNA reads TGTGCCAGCAGCTCAGTACAGTATCAGCCCCAGCATTTT. Protein product: CASSSVQYQPQHF. V gene TRBV11-2 combines with J gene TRBJ1-5, with D hard to call. The V and J ends lost 4 bases and 5 bases respectively, with 9 bases between them. The CDR3 totals 13 residues. Germline-derived CDR1 and CDR2 are SGHAT and FQNNGV.

The gene calls are TRBV10-3 and TRBJ2-7; 8 bases line up with TRBD1. The CDR3 has 15 amino acids. From germline, CDR1 is ENHRY and CDR2 SYGVKD. The junction had 7 bases not matched to a gene; V was cut back by 6 bases and J by 0 bases. CDR3 sequence reads: CAIREPGQASYEQYF. CDR3 in DNA: TGTGCCATCAGGGAACCGGGACAGGCCTCCTACGAGCAGTACTTC.

V usage is TRBV4-1 and J usage is TRBJ1-1; D is perhaps TRBD1 (5 bases). Germline V CDR1 and CDR2: MGHRA, YSYEKL. Trimming stripped 1 base from V and 5 bases from J, with 14 bases between. The CDR3 runs to 15 residues. The CDR3: CASSQVGTAGTEAFF. For the CDR3, the DNA is TGCGCCAGCAGCCAAGTAGGGACTGCGGGGACTGAAGCTTTCTTT.

The gene calls are TRBV7-2 and TRBJ2-2, with TRBD2 matching over 10 bases. The germline V gene encodes CDR1 SGHTA and CDR2 FQGNSA. The CDR3 contains 16 residues. V was clipped by 5 bases and J by 7 bases; unmatched bases: 10. CDR3 in amino acids: CASSQLGTSVGGELFF. The CDR3 DNA is TGTGCCAGCAGCCAGCTAGGGACTAGCGTTGGCGGGGAGCTGTTTTTT.

The gene calls are TRBV28 and TRBJ2-7; D uncertain. Germline V lookup: CDR1 MDHEN, CDR2 SYDVKM. The CDR3 is made up of 16 amino acids. The ends were cut back, 3 bases at V and 2 bases at J, with 17 bases in the middle. The CDR3 region is CASSFTLVDLTYEQYF. In DNA form, the CDR3 reads TGTGCCAGCAGTTTTACCCTAGTAGACCTCACCTACGAGCAGTACTTC.

In regard to this clone: This sample also contains other DNA sequences that code for the same CDR3. The chain has TRBV6-5 and TRBJ1-1, with no clear D. Germline CDR1 reads MNHEY; CDR2 reads SVGAGI. The V and J ends lost 8 bases and 3 bases respectively, with 7 bases between them. This CDR3 is built from 11 residues. CDR3 amino acids: CASSRDTEAFF. In nucleotides, the CDR3 is TGTGCCAGCTCTAGGGACACTGAAGCTTTCTTT.

This sequence joins TRBV15 and TRBJ1-6, with D maybe TRBD1 (6 bases). CDR1 is LNHNV and CDR2 is YYDKDF in the germline V gene (reference sequence). This CDR3 region has 14 residues. Trimming removed 0 bases at V and 9 bases at J, with 9 bases between. The CDR3: CATSRDGRGSPLHF. The DNA for the CDR3 is TGTGCCACCAGCAGAGATGGCAGGGGTTCACCCCTCCACTTT.

This chain links TRBV5-7 with TRBJ1-5; a possible D gene is TRBD1 (5 bases). TRBV5-7 is an ORF; its function is uncertain. CDR3 length equals 15 residues. Trimming cost V 5 bases and J 4 bases, with 16 bases left between them. CDR3 region: CASSWGGLGNQPQHF. In DNA, the CDR3 is TGTGCCAGCAGTTGGGGGGGGTTAGGGAATCAGCCCCAGCATTTT.

The CDR3: CASSPLPPVGVPLDQPQHF. CDR3 coding DNA: TGTGCCAGCTCACCACTTCCCCCAGTAGGGGTTCCATTAGATCAGCCCCAGCATTTT. The chain recombines TRBV18 with TRBJ1-5; D is perhaps TRBD1 (5 bases). CDR3 length equals 19 residues. Germline CDR1 is KGHSH and CDR2 is LQKENI. Trimming left V 1 base short and J 5 bases short, with 24 bases between.

The sample holds a few counts of this clone. The chain uses TRBV5-1 and TRBJ1-1; D is perhaps TRBD1 (5 bases). V gave up 0 bases and J gave up 2 bases, with 8 bases separating them. The CDR3 contains 14 residues. Germline V lookup: CDR1 SGHRS, CDR2 YFSETQ. The CDR3 region has the DNA TGCGCCAGCAGCTTGGCGACAGCCAACACTGAAGCTTTCTTT. Its protein is CASSLATANTEAFF.

In this sample, this clone turned up a few times. The chain combines TRBV6-5 with TRBJ1-6; D is possibly TRBD1 (5 bases). This CDR3 contains 14 residues. Trimming removed 2 bases at V and 5 bases at J, with 7 bases between. Germline V CDR1 and CDR2: MNHEY, SVGAGI. This CDR3 reads CASSYGHHNSPLHF. CDR3 in DNA: TGTGCCAGCAGTTACGGACATCATAATTCACCCCTCCACTTT.

The V call is TRBV4-1, the J call TRBJ2-2, with 10 bases that match TRBD2. Germline lookup yields CDR1 MGHRA and CDR2 YSYEKL. Trimming took 4 bases from V and 3 from J; bases not matched to a gene: 14. CDR3 length equals 19 residues. The CDR3 DNA sequence: TGCGCCAGCAGCCCTCCGGCCCCCCGGACTAGCGGTTACACCGGGGAGCTGTTTTTT. As protein: CASSPPAPRTSGYTGELFF.

The chain combines TRBV7-3 with TRBJ2-3, with no clear D. V was cut by 6 bases and J by 1 base, with 8 bases left in between. Germline assignment: CDR1 SGHTA and CDR2 FQGTGA. The CDR3 loop spans 13 amino acids. The CDR3 reads CASRSVGTDTQYF. CDR3 nucleotides: TGTGCCAGCAGATCGGTGGGCACAGATACGCAGTATTTT.

The V call is TRBV19, the J call TRBJ2-4; D tentatively reads TRBD1 or TRBD2 (6 bases each). The CDR3 has 13 residues. Trimming removed 5 bases at V and 6 bases at J, with 11 bases between. Per germline, CDR1 LNHDA and CDR2 SQIVND (reference sequence). The CDR3 DNA reads as TGTGCCAGTAGTTTAGGGGGAGGAAACATTCAGTACTTC. This translates into CASSLGGGNIQYF.

This clone was seen a few times. The rearrangement uses TRBV7-8 and TRBJ2-5; a possible D gene is TRBD1 (7 bases). This CDR3 region has 14 residues. The germline V gene encodes CDR1 SGHVS and CDR2 FQNEAQ. Trimming removed 4 bases from V and 5 bases from J, with 14 bases in between. CDR3 loop: CASSSGQAGETQYF. In DNA form, the CDR3 reads TGTGCCAGCAGCTCCGGACAGGCGGGGGAGACCCAGTACTTC.

This chain's CDR3 is CASSRGLAGKQFF. For the CDR3, the DNA is TGTGCCAGCAGCAGGGGACTAGCGGGGAAGCAGTTCTTC. This rearrangement joins TRBV21-1 to TRBJ2-1; TRBD2, the table's D call, lacks a check against the DNA. TRBV21-1 represents a pseudogene. This CDR3 region has 13 residues.

The genes are TRBV27 and TRBJ1-1; TRBD1 is a possible D gene (5 bases). The CDR3 is 14 residues long. The germline V and J ends were trimmed by 6 bases and 1 base, with 12 bases remaining between them. Germline-derived CDR1 and CDR2 are MNHEY and SMNVEV (reference sequence). CDR3 sequence: CASRLPGPNTEAFF. In DNA, the CDR3 is TGTGCCAGCAGATTGCCGGGACCGAACACTGAAGCTTTCTTT.

The chain uses TRBV7-2 and TRBJ2-7, with unresolved D. The CDR3 covers 17 residues. Per the germline V gene, CDR1 is SGHTA and CDR2 is FQGNSA. V was cut by 1 base and J by 3 bases, with 19 bases left in between. Here the CDR3 DNA reads TGTGCCAGCAGCTTAGAGTCGAGGTTCCAGCAACTCTACGAGCAGTACTTC. Its protein is CASSLESRFQQLYEQYF.

The V and J genes are TRBV18 and TRBJ2-7, with TRBD2 matching 7 bases. The J segment lost 3 bases and the V segment lost 0 bases, leaving 5 bases of the junction unmatched. Germline V gene sequence: CDR1 KGHSH, CDR2 LQKENI. This CDR3 is 15 amino acids long. This CDR3 is CASSPPSGDYYEQYF. CDR3 DNA sequence: TGTGCCAGCTCACCACCGAGCGGGGATTACTACGAGCAGTACTTC.

This clone was observed once. CDR3 sequence (DNA): TGTGCCAGCAGCTCACCCCACAGGGGTACAGATACGCAGTATTTT. It codes for CASSSPHRGTDTQYF. The chain combines TRBV5-6 with TRBJ2-3, with 7 bases aligning to TRBD1. The CDR3 is made up of 15 amino acids. Per the germline V gene, CDR1 is SGHDT and CDR2 is YYEEEE. The V and J ends lost 3 bases and 3 bases, in that order; junction bases with no gene match: 7.

The chain recombines TRBV11-3 with TRBJ1-1; D is uncertain. CDR1 and CDR2 from the germline V gene are SGHNT and YENEEA. The CDR3 is 15 amino acids. V lost 5 bases and J 4 bases, leaving 17 bases between the germline ends. CDR3 bases: TGTGCCAGCAGCCCCCCTAGGAGTGTGATCACTGAAGCTTTCTTT. Protein: CASSPPRSVITEAFF.

This clone has only one observation. V usage is TRBV6-5 and J usage is TRBJ2-3; D is unresolved. Germline CDR1 is MNHEY and CDR2 is SVGAGI. V lost 4 bases and J 2 bases, leaving 10 bases between the germline ends. This CDR3 comprises 14 residues. The CDR3 DNA is TGTGCCAGCAGTTCTTCCCCCTACACAGATACGCAGTATTTT. It specifies CASSSSPYTDTQYF.

This clone has a handful of counts. The chain joins TRBV25-1 to TRBJ2-7, with 10 bases fitting TRBD1. This CDR3 contains 13 residues. The V gene's germline CDR1 is MGHDK and CDR2 SYGVNS. J lost 1 base, V lost 10 bases, and 4 bases had no gene match. This CDR3 is CATRDRGSYEQYF. CDR3 coding DNA: TGTGCCACCAGGGACAGGGGTTCCTACGAGCAGTACTTC.